The 6 T cell receptor beta chains below were found in one sample sequenced in a study of shared clonotypes between healthy human individuals. Using immunoSEQ multiplex PCR, the repertoire was profiled, and TCRdb retains in-frame clones only, with some absent. The sample includes roughly 500,000 clones, 90% to 96% of them seen just once. The sample comprised naive CD4+ T cells sorted from blood. Subset given: CD45RA+ positively selected. These receptors came from a woman aged 30 to 39 in good health.

This chain connects TRBV28 to TRBJ1-2, with D tentatively TRBD1 (5 bases). Germline V lookup: CDR1 MDHEN, CDR2 SYDVKM. The CDR3 is 14 residues long. V was cut by 5 bases and J by 1 base, with 11 bases left in between. The CDR3 spells CASSLQTVNYGYTF. Written as DNA, the CDR3 is TGTGCCAGCAGTCTGCAGACAGTTAACTATGGCTACACCTTC.

This chain connects TRBV11-3 to TRBJ2-1; 9 nucleotides match TRBD2. This CDR3 is built from 14 residues. Germline V gene sequence: CDR1 SGHNT, CDR2 YENEEA. Trimming at V came to 5 bases and at J to 5 bases, leaving 4 bases not matched to a gene. CDR3 amino acids: CASSTTSGNNEQFF. The DNA of the CDR3 is TGTGCCAGCAGCACGACTAGCGGTAACAATGAGCAGTTCTTC.

The V call is TRBV9, the J call TRBJ1-6; tentatively, D is TRBD1 (5 bases). Per the germline V gene, CDR1 is SGDLS and CDR2 is YYNGEE. The CDR3 consists of 15 residues. V lost 4 bases to trimming and J lost 9 bases, with 17 bases between them. CDR3 DNA sequence: TGTGCCAGCAGCCCGGACACCTTAGGTACTTCACCCCTCCACTTT. Protein: CASSPDTLGTSPLHF.

This clone has just one count. The V and J genes are TRBV28 and TRBJ2-7, with a tentative D call TRBD2 (6 bases). V lost 7 bases and J lost 0, with 16 bases in between. CDR3 length: 15 residues. Germline V gene sequence: CDR1 MDHEN, CDR2 SYDVKM. The CDR3 region has the DNA TGTGCCAGCACCCCTGGGGGGATGAGCTCCTACGAGCAGTACTTC. Its translation is CASTPGGMSSYEQYF.

This chain links TRBV5-1 with TRBJ2-5; D may be TRBD1 or TRBD2 (5 bases each). CDR1 and CDR2 (germline): SGHRS, YFSETQ. The CDR3 length is 15 residues. Trimming left V 7 bases short and J 3 bases short, with 19 bases between. This CDR3 is CASASVQGAKETQYF. The CDR3 nucleotides read TGCGCCAGCGCCTCGGTTCAGGGAGCGAAAGAGACCCAGTACTTC.

The genes are TRBV25-1 and TRBJ2-3, with D hard to call. Trimming cost V 0 bases and J 4 bases, with 8 bases left between them. CDR3 length equals 14 residues. CDR1 is MGHDK, CDR2 SYGVNS, per germline. In DNA form, the CDR3 reads TGTGCCAGCAGTGAATATCAAGGCGCAGATACGCAGTATTTT. It codes for CASSEYQGADTQYF.